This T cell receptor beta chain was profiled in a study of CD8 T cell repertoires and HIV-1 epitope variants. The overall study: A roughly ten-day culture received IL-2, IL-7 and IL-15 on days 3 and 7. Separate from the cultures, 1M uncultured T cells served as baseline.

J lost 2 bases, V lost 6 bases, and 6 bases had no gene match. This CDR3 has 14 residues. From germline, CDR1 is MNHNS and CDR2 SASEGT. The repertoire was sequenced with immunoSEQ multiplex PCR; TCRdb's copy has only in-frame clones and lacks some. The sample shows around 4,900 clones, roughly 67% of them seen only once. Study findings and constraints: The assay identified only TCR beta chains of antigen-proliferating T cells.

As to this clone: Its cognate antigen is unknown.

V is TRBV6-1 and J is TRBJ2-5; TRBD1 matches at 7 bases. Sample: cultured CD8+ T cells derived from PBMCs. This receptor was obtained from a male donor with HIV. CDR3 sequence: CASRGDRIQETQYF. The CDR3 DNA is TGTGCCAGCAGAGGGGACAGAATACAAGAGACCCAGTACTTC.